These 20 T cell receptor beta chains came from one sample sequenced in a study of glioma-infiltrating T cells. Amplification of TCR alpha and beta CDR3 regions from RNA used iRepertoire nested multiplex PCR. MiXCR, applied by TCRdb to the multiplex PCR reads, yields one record per CDR3 protein. The table shows approximately 100,000 distinct CDR3 sequences, with about 30% occurring only once. Material: glioma tissue, nonneoplastic brain tissue, or PBMCs (not recorded which). The receptors here all came from a human donor with low-grade glioma or glioblastoma, undergoing nonglioma brain surgery, or in good health (not recorded which).

About this clonotype: Possible read error: a much larger clone is one base away. CDR3 DNA sequence: TGTGCCAGCAGCTTAGCGCTAACTAGCGGGGGGGCGGGGTCTAAGTTCTTC. It encodes CASSLALTSGGAGSKFF. The genes are TRBV7-2 and TRBJ2-1, with TRBD2 identical over 13 bases. The CDR3 consists of 17 residues. The V gene's germline CDR1 is SGHTA and CDR2 FQGNSA. Trimming removed 0 bases from V and 14 bases from J; junction bases left unmatched: 13.

V usage is TRBV4-2 and J usage is TRBJ2-7; 8 bases agree with TRBD1. The germline gives CDR1 LGHNA, CDR2 YNFKEQ. V shed 0 bases, J shed 1 base, and the junction held 11 bases outside the gene matches. The CDR3 spans 18 residues. The CDR3 bases are TGTGCCAGCAGCCAAGATCCGTCGCCCACAGGGGGGTCCTACGAGCAGTACTTC. It is translated as CASSQDPSPTGGSYEQYF.

This clonotype came up once. The junction departs from the called germline gene at one end, perhaps through a read error. This chain uses TRBV6-2 or TRBV6-3 with TRBJ2-7; tentatively, D is TRBD1 (6 bases). Per the germline V gene, CDR1 is MNHEY and CDR2 is SVGEGT. CDR3 length equals 14 residues. The CDR3 region has the DNA TGTGCCAGCAGTTACGAGGGGACATCCTACGAGCGGTACTTC. As protein: CASSYEGTSYERYF.

To note about this clonotype: A much more abundant neighbour one base away suggests this may be a read error. The genes are TRBV20-1 and TRBJ2-1, with 7 nucleotides matching TRBD2. The CDR3 has 14 residues. Per germline, CDR1 DFQATT and CDR2 SNEGSKA (reference sequence). The CDR3, as DNA: TGCAGTGCTCCTAGCGGATTCTCCTACGATGAGCAGTTCTTC. Residues: CSAPSGFSYDEQFF.

This clonotype was counted many times. This CDR3 is CASSRQGGENYGYTF. The CDR3 nucleotides read TGTGCCAGCAGCCGGCAGGGGGGGGAGAACTATGGCTACACCTTC. The rearrangement uses TRBV7-2 and TRBJ1-2; 7 nucleotides align to TRBD1. J gave up 2 bases and V 5 bases, and 8 bases lay outside the gene matches. The length of the CDR3 is 15 residues. Germline V lookup: CDR1 SGHTA, CDR2 FQGNSA.

This clonotype was found many times. The chain joins TRBV7-2 to TRBJ1-5; no reliable D call. Germline CDR1 is SGHTA and CDR2 is FQGNSA. This CDR3 contains 14 residues. V was cut by 5 bases and J by 7 bases, with 15 bases left in between. The CDR3 DNA reads TGTGCCAGCAGCCCTGGCGATAGATGGCAGCCCCAGCATTTT. It is translated as CASSPGDRWQPQHF.

This clonotype was seen at least ten times. The rearrangement uses TRBV4-2 and TRBJ1-2, with a possible D match to TRBD1 (6 bases). The V gene lost 0 bases and the J gene lost 3 bases, with 14 bases spanning the gap. This CDR3 has 16 amino acids. Germline-derived CDR1 and CDR2 are LGHNA and YNFKEQ. This chain's CDR3 is CASSQDRGRGDYGYTF. For the CDR3, the DNA is TGTGCCAGCAGCCAAGATAGGGGCAGGGGTGACTATGGCTACACCTTC.

V and J are TRBV9 and TRBJ1-3; the match to TRBD1 covers 10 bases. This CDR3 has 18 amino acids. Per the germline V gene, CDR1 is SGDLS and CDR2 is YYNGEE. V lost 4 bases and J lost 0; bases outside the gene matches: 10. CDR3 sequence: CASSTTGGEGSSGNTIYF. CDR3 nucleotides: TGTGCCAGCAGCACGACAGGGGGCGAGGGGAGCTCTGGAAACACCATATATTTT.

The chain uses TRBV5-1 and TRBJ2-5; 13 positions agree with TRBD2. Germline CDR1 SGHRS, CDR2 YFSETQ. V gave up 4 bases and J gave up 0 bases; unmatched junction bases: 6. The CDR3 runs to 17 residues. The CDR3 DNA follows: TGCGCCAGCAGCGGAATACTAGCGGGGGGGTACCAAGAGACCCAGTACTTC. Amino acid sequence: CASSGILAGGYQETQYF.

The rearrangement uses TRBV20-1 and TRBJ2-3; TRBD1 might be the D (6 bases). V was clipped by 4 bases and J by 8 bases, with 22 bases between them. CDR1 and CDR2 (germline): DFQATT, SNEGSKA (reference sequence). The CDR3 runs 15 residues. The CDR3 reads CSATRLGQGAGTQYF. Written as DNA, the CDR3 is TGCAGTGCTACGCGCTTGGGACAAGGGGCAGGTACGCAGTATTTT.

This clonotype was observed once. A much more abundant neighbour one base away suggests this may be a read error. The chain couples TRBV4-2 to TRBJ1-1; D is ambiguous. Germline loops: CDR1 LGHNA, CDR2 YNFKEQ. The CDR3 totals 14 residues. The CDR3 sequence: CAGSPDLVGTEAFF. Here the CDR3 DNA reads TGTGCCGGCAGCCCGGACCTAGTGGGCACTGAAGCTTTCTTT.

This clonotype was counted ten times or more. The V and J genes are TRBV6-1 and TRBJ1-2, with D possibly being TRBD1 (6 bases). CDR1 is MNHNS and CDR2 is SASEGT in the germline V gene. The CDR3 is 13 amino acids. V gave up 5 bases and J gave up 3 bases, with 10 bases separating them. The CDR3 region is CASSPGVDYGYTF. The CDR3 DNA is TGTGCCAGCAGTCCAGGGGTGGACTATGGCTACACCTTC.

This clonotype was observed at least ten times. This chain connects TRBV20-1 to TRBJ1-1, with D hard to call. Germline V gives CDR1 DFQATT, CDR2 SNEGSKA (reference sequence). The CDR3 is 15 residues long. V shed 4 bases and J shed 0 bases, with 15 bases lying between them. The DNA of the CDR3 is TGCAGTGCTATGACCTTGACGGAGTTGAACACTGAAGCTTTCTTT. It yields the protein CSAMTLTELNTEAFF.

This clonotype was found many times. DNA of the CDR3: TGCAGTGCGAGGGACAGGGGACAAGGCACTGAAGCTTTCTTT. Translating it yields CSARDRGQGTEAFF. The chain uses TRBV20-1 and TRBJ1-1; 10 nucleotides line up with TRBD1. Germline V gene data show CDR1 as DFQATT and CDR2 as SNEGSKA (reference sequence). Trimming took 6 bases from V and 4 from J; bases not matched to a gene: 8. CDR3 length equals 14 residues.

This chain uses TRBV2 with TRBJ2-3, with 10 bases that match TRBD2. In germline, CDR1 is SNHLY, CDR2 FYNNEI. CDR3 length equals 15 residues. V shed 8 bases and J 5 bases; nucleotides not matched to a gene: 10. The CDR3 nucleotides are TGTGCCAGCCCAGCGGGGGGGGCAAGGATAGATACGCAGTATTTT. Its translation: CASPAGGARIDTQYF.

In its sample, this clonotype was seen many times. The chain joins TRBV20-1 to TRBJ2-2; unclear D gene. V dropped 3 bases and J dropped 0 bases, with 11 bases sitting between them. CDR1 DFQATT and CDR2 SNEGSKA come from the germline V gene (reference sequence). This CDR3 has 15 residues. The CDR3 loop is CSASPDPANTGELFF. For the CDR3, the DNA is TGCAGTGCTAGCCCGGACCCCGCGAACACCGGGGAGCTGTTTTTT.

The chain carries TRBV7-9 and TRBJ1-1; the D gene is possibly TRBD1 (5 bases). This CDR3 is built from 14 residues. V dropped 3 bases and J dropped 4 bases, with 12 bases sitting between them. CDR1 and CDR2 (germline): SEHNR, FQNEAQ (reference sequence). In DNA form, the CDR3 reads TGTGCCAGCAGCTTCACTTTGGGGGGCACTGAAGCTTTCTTT. This sequence encodes CASSFTLGGTEAFF. Using reference TRBV7-9 and TRBJ1-1 for the parts outside the CDR3, the full variable domain is DTGVSQNPRHKITKRGQNVTFRCDPISEHNRLYWYRQTLGQGPEFLTYFQNEAQLEKSRLLSDRFSAERPKGSFSTLEIQRTEQGDSAMYLCASSFTLGGTEAFFGQGTRLTVV.

Many counts were recorded for this clonotype. V is TRBV6-2 or TRBV6-3 and J is TRBJ1-2; possible D gene TRBD1, 5 bases. Germline loops: CDR1 MNHEY, CDR2 SVGEGT. Trimming stripped 2 bases from V and 4 bases from J, with 17 bases between. The CDR3 is 16 residues long. The CDR3 spells CASSYSISGLSYGYTF. CDR3 in DNA: TGTGCCAGCAGTTACAGCATTTCGGGGCTCTCCTATGGCTACACCTTC.

On this clonotype: Since a much larger clone is just one base distant, this may be a read error. The chain joins TRBV29-1 to TRBJ1-1, with D possibly TRBD1 on 5 matching bases. CDR3 length: 13 amino acids. V gave up 6 bases and J gave up 4 bases, with 15 bases separating them. CDR1 is SQVTM and CDR2 is ANQGSEA in the germline V gene. CDR3: CSVPGQGSTEAFF. CDR3 nucleotide sequence: TGCAGCGTCCCTGGGCAGGGCAGCACTGAAGCTTTCTTT.

The chain uses TRBV29-1 and TRBJ2-7; 9 bases match TRBD1. This CDR3 comprises 12 residues. Germline CDR1 is SQVTM and CDR2 is ANQGSEA. With 8 bases clipped from V and 6 bases from J, the junction kept 8 bases outside the gene matches. CDR3 nucleotides: TGCAGCTACCGGGACAGGGAGTTCGAGCAGTACTTC. It encodes CSYRDREFEQYF.